This TCR beta chain emerged from a study of shared clonotypes between healthy human individuals. Findings of the study overall: A limitation of the genetic and exposure-history diversity represented arose from few donors.

Unsorted samples relied on about 90 million PBMCs, which served as the source of genomic DNA. This CDR3 contains 12 residues. The germline gives CDR1 SNHLY, CDR2 FYNNEI. V shed 2 bases and J shed 6 bases, with 6 bases lying between them. Details on this clone: Its antigen remains unknown. This sample includes further DNA sequences coding for the same CDR3.

Clones were sequenced by immunoSEQ multiplex PCR, and TCRdb holds only the in-frame ones, with some missing. This table has about 560,000 clones, around 81% appearing once. J is TRBJ2-3 and V is TRBV2; D gene unclear. This sequence originates from a woman aged 40-49 years in good health. Some clones in this sample may be carry-over from other donors' samples. Sequencing was performed on PBMCs. The CDR3 DNA sequence: TGTGCCAGCAGTGAACTGGGGGATACGCAGTATTTT. This sequence encodes CASSELGDTQYF.